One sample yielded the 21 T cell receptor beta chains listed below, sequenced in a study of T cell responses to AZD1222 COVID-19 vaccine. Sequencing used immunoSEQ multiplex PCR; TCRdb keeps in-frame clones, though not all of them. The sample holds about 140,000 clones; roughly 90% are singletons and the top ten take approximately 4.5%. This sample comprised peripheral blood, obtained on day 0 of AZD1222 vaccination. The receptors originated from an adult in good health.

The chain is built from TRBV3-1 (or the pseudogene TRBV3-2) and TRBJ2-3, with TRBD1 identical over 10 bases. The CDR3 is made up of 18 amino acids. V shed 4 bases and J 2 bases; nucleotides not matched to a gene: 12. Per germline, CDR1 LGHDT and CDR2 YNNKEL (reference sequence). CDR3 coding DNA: TGTGCCAGCAGCCCATCTTCAGGGACAGGGGTCTTCACAGATACGCAGTATTTT. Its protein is CASSPSSGTGVFTDTQYF.

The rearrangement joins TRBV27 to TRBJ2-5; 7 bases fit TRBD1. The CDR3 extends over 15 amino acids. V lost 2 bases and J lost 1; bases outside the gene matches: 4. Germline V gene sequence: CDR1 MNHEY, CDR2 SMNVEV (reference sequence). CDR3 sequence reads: CASSLRAGGQETQYF. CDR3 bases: TGTGCCAGCAGTTTAAGGGCAGGGGGCCAAGAGACCCAGTACTTC.

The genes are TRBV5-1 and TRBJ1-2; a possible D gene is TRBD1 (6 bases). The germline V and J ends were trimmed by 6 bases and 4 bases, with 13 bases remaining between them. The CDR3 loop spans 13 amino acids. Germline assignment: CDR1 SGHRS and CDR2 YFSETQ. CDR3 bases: TGCGCCAGCACCCTGACAGGCTTCTATGGCTACACCTTC. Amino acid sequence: CASTLTGFYGYTF. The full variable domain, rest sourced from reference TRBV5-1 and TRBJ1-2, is KAGVTQTPRYLIKTRGQQVTLSCSPISGHRSVSWYQQTPGQGLQFLFEYFSETQRNKGNFPGRFSGRQFSNSRSEMNVSTLELGDSALYLCASTLTGFYGYTFGSGTRLTVV.

CDR3 nucleotide sequence: TGTGCCAGCAAGGACCAGACCCCAAGAAATCAGCCCCAGCATTTT. Encoded protein: CASKDQTPRNQPQHF. V usage is TRBV2 and J usage is TRBJ1-5; D call uncertain. Trimming shortened V by 7 bases and J by 4 bases, and 17 bases separated the two germline ends. This CDR3 spans 15 amino acids. The V gene's germline CDR1 is SNHLY and CDR2 FYNNEI. The full variable domain, its missing parts supplied by reference TRBV2 and TRBJ1-5, is EPEVTQTPSHQVTQMGQEVILRCVPISNHLYFYWYRQILGQKVEFLVSFYNNEISEKSEIFDDQFSVERPDGSNFTLKIRSTKLEDSAMYFCASKDQTPRNQPQHFGDGTRLSIL.

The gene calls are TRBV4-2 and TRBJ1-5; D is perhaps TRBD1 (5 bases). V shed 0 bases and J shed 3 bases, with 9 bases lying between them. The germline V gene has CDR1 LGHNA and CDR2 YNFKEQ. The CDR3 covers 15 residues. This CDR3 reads CASSQDAGPNQPQHF. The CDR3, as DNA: TGTGCCAGCAGCCAAGATGCGGGGCCCAATCAGCCCCAGCATTTT.

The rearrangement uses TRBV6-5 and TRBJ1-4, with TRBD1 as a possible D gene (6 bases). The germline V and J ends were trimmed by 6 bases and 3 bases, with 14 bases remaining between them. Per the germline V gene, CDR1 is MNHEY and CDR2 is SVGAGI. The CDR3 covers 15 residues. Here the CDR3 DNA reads TGTGCCAGCAGAAGTTATGAGGGGGCTAATGAAAAACTGTTTTTT. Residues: CASRSYEGANEKLFF.

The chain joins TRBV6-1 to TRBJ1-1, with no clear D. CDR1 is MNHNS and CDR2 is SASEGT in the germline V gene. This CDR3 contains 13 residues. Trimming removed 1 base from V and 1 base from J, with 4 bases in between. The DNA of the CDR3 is TGTGCCAGCAGTGAAGTTCAGAACACTGAAGCTTTCTTT. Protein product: CASSEVQNTEAFF.

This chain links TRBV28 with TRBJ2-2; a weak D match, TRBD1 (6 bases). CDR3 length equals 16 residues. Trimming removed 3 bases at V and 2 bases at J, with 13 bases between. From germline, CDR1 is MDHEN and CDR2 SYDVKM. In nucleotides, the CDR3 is TGTGCCAGCAGTTTCAACAGGGTGGTAAACACCGGGGAGCTGTTTTTT. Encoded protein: CASSFNRVVNTGELFF. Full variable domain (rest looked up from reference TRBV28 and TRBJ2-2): DVKVTQSSRYLVKRTGEKVFLECVQDMDHENMFWYRQDPGLGLRLIYFSYDVKMKEKGDIPEGYSVSREKKERFSLILESASTNQTSMYLCASSFNRVVNTGELFFGEGSRLTVL.

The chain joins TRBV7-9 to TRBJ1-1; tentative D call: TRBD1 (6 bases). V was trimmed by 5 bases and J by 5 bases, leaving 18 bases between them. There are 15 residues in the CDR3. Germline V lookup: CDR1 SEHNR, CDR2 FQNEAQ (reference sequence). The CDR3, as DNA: TGTGCCAGCAGCACTTTACAGGGCCCGTTGACTGAAGCTTTCTTT. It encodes CASSTLQGPLTEAFF.

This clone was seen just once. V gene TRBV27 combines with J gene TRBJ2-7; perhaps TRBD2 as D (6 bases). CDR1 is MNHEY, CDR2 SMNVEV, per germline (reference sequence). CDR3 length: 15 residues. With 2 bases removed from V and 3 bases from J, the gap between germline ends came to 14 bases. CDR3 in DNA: TGTGCCAGCAGTTTAATACGGGAGACAGACTACGAGCAGTACTTC. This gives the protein CASSLIRETDYEQYF.

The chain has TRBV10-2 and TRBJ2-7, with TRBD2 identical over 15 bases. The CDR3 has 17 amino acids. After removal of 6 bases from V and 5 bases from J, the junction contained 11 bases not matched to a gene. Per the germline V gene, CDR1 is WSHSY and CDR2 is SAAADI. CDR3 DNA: TGCGCCAGCAGAGACGCGGGACTAGCGGGGGGTATACACGAGCAGTACTTC. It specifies CASRDAGLAGGIHEQYF.

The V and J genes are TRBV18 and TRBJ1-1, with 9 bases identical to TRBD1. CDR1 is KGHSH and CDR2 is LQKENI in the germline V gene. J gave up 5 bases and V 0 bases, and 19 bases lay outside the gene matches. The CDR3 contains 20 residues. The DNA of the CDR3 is TGTGCCAGCTCACCACCGAAATACGGACAGGGGCTCGTTATTCAGACTGAAGCTTTCTTT. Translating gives CASSPPKYGQGLVIQTEAFF.

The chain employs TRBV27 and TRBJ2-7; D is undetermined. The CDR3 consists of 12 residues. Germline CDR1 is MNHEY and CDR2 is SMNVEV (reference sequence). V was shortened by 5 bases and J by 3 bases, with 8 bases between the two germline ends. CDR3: CASSALGYEQYF. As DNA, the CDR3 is TGTGCCAGCAGTGCGTTGGGCTACGAGCAGTACTTC.

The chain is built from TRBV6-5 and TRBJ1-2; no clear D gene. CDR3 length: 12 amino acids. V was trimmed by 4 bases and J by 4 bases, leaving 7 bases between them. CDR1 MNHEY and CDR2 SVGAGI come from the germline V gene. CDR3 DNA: TGTGCCAGCAGTTCAGACCGCTATGGCTACACCTTC. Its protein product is CASSSDRYGYTF.

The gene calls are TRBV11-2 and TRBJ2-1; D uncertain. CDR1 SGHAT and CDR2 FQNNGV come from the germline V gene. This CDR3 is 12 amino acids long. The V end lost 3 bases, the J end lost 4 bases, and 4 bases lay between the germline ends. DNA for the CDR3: TGTGCCAGCAGCTTGGGGTACAATGAGCAGTTCTTC. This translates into CASSLGYNEQFF.

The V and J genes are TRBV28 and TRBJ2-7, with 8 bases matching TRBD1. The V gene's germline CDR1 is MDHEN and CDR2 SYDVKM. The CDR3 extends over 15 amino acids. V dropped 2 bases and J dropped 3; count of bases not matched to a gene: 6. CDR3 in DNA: TGTGCCAGCAGTTTAGAGATACAGGGGGACTACGAGCAGTACTTC. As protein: CASSLEIQGDYEQYF.

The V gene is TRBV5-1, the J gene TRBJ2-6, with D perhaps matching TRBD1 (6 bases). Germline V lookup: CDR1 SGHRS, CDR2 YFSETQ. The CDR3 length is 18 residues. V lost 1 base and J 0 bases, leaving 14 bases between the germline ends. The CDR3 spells CASSLTGTQSSGANVLTF. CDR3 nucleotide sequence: TGCGCCAGCAGCTTGACAGGGACACAAAGCTCTGGGGCCAACGTCCTGACTTTC.

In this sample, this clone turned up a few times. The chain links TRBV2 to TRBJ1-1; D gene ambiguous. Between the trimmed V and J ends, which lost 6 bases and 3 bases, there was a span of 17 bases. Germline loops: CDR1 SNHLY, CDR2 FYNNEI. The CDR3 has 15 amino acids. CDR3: CASRFFPGLYTEAFF. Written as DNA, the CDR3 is TGTGCCAGCAGATTCTTCCCTGGTCTATACACTGAAGCTTTCTTT.

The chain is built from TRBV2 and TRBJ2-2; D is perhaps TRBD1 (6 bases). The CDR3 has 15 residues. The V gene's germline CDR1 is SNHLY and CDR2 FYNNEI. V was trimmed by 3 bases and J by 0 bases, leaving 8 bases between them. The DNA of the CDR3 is TGTGCCAGCAGTGAGGGGACAACGAACACCGGGGAGCTGTTTTTT. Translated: CASSEGTTNTGELFF.

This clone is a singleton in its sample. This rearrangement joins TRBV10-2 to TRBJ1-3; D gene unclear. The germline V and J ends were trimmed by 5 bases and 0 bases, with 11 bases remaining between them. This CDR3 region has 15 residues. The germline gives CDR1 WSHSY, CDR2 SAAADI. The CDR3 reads CASSQGRSSGNTIYF. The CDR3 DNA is TGCGCCAGCAGTCAAGGACGGAGCTCTGGAAACACCATATATTTT.

The CDR3 reads CASSPMTSGSAETQYF. DNA of the CDR3: TGTGCCAGCTCACCAATGACTAGCGGGAGTGCGGAGACCCAGTACTTC. The genes are TRBV18 and TRBJ2-5; 12 bases fit TRBD2. CDR3 size: 16 residues. J was trimmed by 5 bases and V by 2 bases; bases with no gene match: 6. Germline CDR1 KGHSH, CDR2 LQKENI.